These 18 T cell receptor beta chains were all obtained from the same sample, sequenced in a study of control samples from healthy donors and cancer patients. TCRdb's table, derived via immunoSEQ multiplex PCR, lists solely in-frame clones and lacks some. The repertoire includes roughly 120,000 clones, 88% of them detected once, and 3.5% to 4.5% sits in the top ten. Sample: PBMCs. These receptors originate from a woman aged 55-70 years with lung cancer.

CDR3 sequence (DNA): TGTGCCAGCAGCTTAGCTAGCGGGGATTTGAATGAGCAGTTCTTC. It yields the protein CASSLASGDLNEQFF. The chain links TRBV7-3 to TRBJ2-1; TRBD2 matches at 9 bases. This CDR3 spans 15 amino acids. In germline, CDR1 is SGHTA, CDR2 FQGTGA. With V trimmed by 2 bases and J by 7 bases, 6 bases remained unmatched.

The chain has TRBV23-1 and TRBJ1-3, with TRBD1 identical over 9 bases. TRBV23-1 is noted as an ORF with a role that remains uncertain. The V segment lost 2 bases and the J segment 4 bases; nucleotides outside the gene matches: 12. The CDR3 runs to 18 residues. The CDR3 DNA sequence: TGCGCCAGCAGTCAACCGAGGCTCACAGGGGGCGACGGAAACACCATATATTTT. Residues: CASSQPRLTGGDGNTIYF.

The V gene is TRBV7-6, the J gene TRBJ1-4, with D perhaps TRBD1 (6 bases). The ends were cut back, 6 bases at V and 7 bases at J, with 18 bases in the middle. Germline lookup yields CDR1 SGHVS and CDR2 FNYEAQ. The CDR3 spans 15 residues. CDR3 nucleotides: TGTGCCAGCAGACAGACGGGGGCAGGGACTGAAAAACTGTTTTTT. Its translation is CASRQTGAGTEKLFF.

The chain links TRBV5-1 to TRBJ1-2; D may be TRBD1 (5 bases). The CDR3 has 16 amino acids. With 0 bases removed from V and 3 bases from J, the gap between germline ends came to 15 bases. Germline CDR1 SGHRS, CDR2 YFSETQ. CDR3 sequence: CASSLEGHAGDYGYTF. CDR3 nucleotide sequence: TGCGCCAGCAGCTTGGAAGGACACGCAGGCGACTATGGCTACACCTTC.

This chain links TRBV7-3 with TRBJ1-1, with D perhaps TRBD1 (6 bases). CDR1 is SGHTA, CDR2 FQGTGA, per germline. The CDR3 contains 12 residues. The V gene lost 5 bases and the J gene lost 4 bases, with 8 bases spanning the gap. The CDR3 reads CASSKGGTEAFF. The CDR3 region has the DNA TGTGCCAGCAGCAAGGGGGGCACTGAAGCTTTCTTT.

CDR3 DNA: TGTGCCAGCAGCTTGCGGCGGGGGCCGACCTACGAGCAGTACTTC. Its translation is CASSLRRGPTYEQYF. The J gene is TRBJ2-7, the V gene TRBV7-6; D might be TRBD2 (7 bases). Deletions cut 3 bases from V and 2 bases from J, with 14 bases between. Germline V CDR1 and CDR2: SGHVS, FNYEAQ. This CDR3 has 15 amino acids.

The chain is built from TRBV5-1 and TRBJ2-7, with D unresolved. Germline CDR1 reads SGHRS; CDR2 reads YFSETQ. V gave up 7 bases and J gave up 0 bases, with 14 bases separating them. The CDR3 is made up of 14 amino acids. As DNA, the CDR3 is TGCGCCAGCCGCCTTGGGTCGAGCTCCTACGAGCAGTACTTC. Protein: CASRLGSSSYEQYF.

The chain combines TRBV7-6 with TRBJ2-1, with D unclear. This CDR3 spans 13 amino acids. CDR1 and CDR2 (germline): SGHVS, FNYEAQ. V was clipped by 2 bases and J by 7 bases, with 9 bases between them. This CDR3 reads CASSLRQENEQFF. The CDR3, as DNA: TGTGCCAGCAGCTTAAGGCAGGAAAATGAGCAGTTCTTC.

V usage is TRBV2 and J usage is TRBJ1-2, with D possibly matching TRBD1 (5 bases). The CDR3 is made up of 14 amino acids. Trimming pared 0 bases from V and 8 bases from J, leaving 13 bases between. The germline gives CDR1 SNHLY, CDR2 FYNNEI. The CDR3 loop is CASSEAGDRRGYTF. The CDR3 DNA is TGTGCCAGCAGTGAAGCAGGGGACCGAAGGGGCTACACCTTC.

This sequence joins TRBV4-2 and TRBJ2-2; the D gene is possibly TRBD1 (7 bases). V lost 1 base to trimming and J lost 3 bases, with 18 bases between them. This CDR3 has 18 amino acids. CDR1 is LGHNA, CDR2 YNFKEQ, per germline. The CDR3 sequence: CASSQVGFGGGHTGELFF. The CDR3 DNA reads TGTGCCAGCAGCCAAGTTGGGTTCGGAGGGGGCCACACCGGGGAGCTGTTTTTT.

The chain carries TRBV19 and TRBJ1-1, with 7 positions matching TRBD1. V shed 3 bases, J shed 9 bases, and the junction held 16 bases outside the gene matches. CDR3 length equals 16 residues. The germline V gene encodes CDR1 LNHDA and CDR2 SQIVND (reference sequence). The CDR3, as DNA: TGTGCCAGTAGTATGGCTCAGGGGGTGTCAACCCGAAAAGCTTTCTTT. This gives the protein CASSMAQGVSTRKAFF.

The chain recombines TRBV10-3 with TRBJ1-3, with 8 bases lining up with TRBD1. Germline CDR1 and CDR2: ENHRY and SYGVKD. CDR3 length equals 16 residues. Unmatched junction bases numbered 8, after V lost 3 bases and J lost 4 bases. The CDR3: CAISDRGPAGGNTIYF. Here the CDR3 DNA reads TGTGCCATCAGTGACAGGGGGCCTGCTGGAGGAAACACCATATATTTT.

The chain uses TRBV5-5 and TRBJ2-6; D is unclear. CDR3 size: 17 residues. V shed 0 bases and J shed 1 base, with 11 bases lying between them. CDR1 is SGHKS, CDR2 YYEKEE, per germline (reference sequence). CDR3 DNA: TGTGCCAGCAGCTTGGTCGGCCCAGAGTCTGGGGCCAACGTCCTGACTTTC. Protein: CASSLVGPESGANVLTF.

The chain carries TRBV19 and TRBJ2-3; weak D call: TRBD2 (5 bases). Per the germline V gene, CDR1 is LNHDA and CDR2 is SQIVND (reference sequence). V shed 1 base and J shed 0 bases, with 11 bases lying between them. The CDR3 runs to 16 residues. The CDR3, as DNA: TGTGCCAGTAGTATAGGGGCTAGCCCTAGCACAGATACGCAGTATTTT. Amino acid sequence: CASSIGASPSTDTQYF.

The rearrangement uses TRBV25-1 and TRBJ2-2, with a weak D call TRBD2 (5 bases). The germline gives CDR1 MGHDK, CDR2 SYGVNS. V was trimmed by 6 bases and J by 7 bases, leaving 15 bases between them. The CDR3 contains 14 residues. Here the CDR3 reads CASRASSPVGELFF. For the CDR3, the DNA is TGTGCCAGCAGGGCTTCTAGCCCGGTCGGGGAGCTGTTTTTT.

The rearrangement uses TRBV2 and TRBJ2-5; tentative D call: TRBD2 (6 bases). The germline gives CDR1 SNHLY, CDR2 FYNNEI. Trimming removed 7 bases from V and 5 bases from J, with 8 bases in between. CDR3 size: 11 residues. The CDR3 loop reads CASNGGETQYF. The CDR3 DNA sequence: TGTGCCAGCAATGGGGGGGAGACCCAGTACTTC.

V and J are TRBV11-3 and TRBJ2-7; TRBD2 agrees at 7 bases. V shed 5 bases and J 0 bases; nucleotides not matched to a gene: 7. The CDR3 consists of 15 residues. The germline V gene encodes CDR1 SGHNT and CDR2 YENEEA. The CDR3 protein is CASSRHGGSSYEQYF. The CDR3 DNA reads TGTGCCAGCAGCCGACACGGGGGGAGCTCCTACGAGCAGTACTTC.

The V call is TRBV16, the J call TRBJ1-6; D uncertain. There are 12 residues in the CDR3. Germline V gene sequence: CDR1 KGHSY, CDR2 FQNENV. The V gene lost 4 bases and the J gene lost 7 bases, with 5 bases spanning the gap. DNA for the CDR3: TGTGCCAGCAGCCCCTTGAATTCACCCCTCCACTTT. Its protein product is CASSPLNSPLHF. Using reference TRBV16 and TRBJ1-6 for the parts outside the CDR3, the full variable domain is GEEVAQTPKHLVRGEGQKAKLYCAPIKGHSYVFWYQQVLKNEFKFLISFQNENVFDETGMPKERFSAKCLPNSPCSLEIQATKLEDSAVYFCASSPLNSPLHFGNGTRLTVT.